The sequence of this T cell receptor beta chain was determined in a study of blood T cells in healthy people across ages. Study-wide findings and caveats: The study found TCR beta diversity correlated strongly with naive T cell percentage.

This clonotype was recorded at least ten times. What it binds is unknown. Each of the donors had 9 to 10 milliliters of peripheral blood drawn into EDTA-treated Vacutainer tubes. There were at least 6 micrograms of total RNA extracted from every sample. Per germline, CDR1 MNHEY and CDR2 SVGAGI. This CDR3 is built from 13 residues. V dropped 3 bases and J dropped 4 bases, with 7 bases sitting between them. The authors ran a second PCR of about 7 to 11 cycles using a sample-barcoded 5' primer and a J-beta primer mix. TCRdb ran MiXCR on the 5' RACE reads and lists one entry per CDR3 protein. This table has roughly 1.5 million distinct CDR3 sequences, approximately 42% appearing once.

Sequencing used blood. The chain is built from TRBV6-5 and TRBJ2-1; D gene uncertain. This clonotype was sampled from a woman younger than 35 in good health. CDR3 residues: CASSYGGYNEQFF. In nucleotides, the CDR3 is TGTGCCAGCAGTTATGGCGGTTACAATGAGCAGTTCTTC.